This TCR beta chain appears in the sequencing data of a study of cytomegalovirus exposure and HLA in healthy donors. Study conclusions and caveats: In a later analysis, a missense DCLRE1C variant was linked to TCR beta V- and J-gene trimming. A later analysis, which compared TCR beta chains of equal frequency, found the HLA-associated ones more clonally expanded.

In the PCR, 60 Vbeta and 13 Jbeta primers were used. TCRdb keeps only in-frame clones here, not all; method: immunoSEQ multiplex PCR. The sample carries more than 150,000 clones, about 88% recorded once. A remark on this clone: What it binds is unknown.

CDR1 is SGDLS, CDR2 YYNGEE, per germline. The CDR3 extends over 17 amino acids. After removal of 2 bases from V and 4 bases from J, the junction contained 9 bases not matched to a gene. The clonotype originates from a girl in the first two years of life in good health and CMV-seronegative. Sequenced material: PBMCs. The J gene is TRBJ2-2, the V gene TRBV9; 9 bases match TRBD2. The CDR3 nucleotides are TGTGCCAGCAGCGTTTTTCCCTTGACTAGCGGCACCGGGGAGCTGTTTTTT. This sequence encodes CASSVFPLTSGTGELFF.